A selection of T cell receptor beta chains follows, all from one sample in a study of T cell repertoires in cytomegalovirus infection. TCRdb analysed the reads with MiXCR anew, one entry per CDR3 protein. The profile covers roughly 140,000 distinct CDR3 sequences, with about a quarter appearing a single time and about a tenth taken by the ten largest. Material: PBMCs. These receptors all stem from a human donor in good health (CMV status not recorded). Some clones in this sample may be carry-over from other donors' samples. The CDR3 runs from the conserved cysteine through the conserved F or W. Each record gives: J gene, clone size, V gene, D gene, CDR3 length, CDR3 protein, CDR3 DNA. D genes are given only for firm matches. Expanded clones get a size class; other rows say once, few or many, or leave the size out.

>TRBJ2-7|many|TRBV7-2|.|14
CASSQTSRPYEQYF
TGTGCCAGCAGTCAAACTAGCCGACCCTACGAGCAGTACTTC
>TRBJ2-1|.|TRBV5-1|TRBD1|16
CASSLAGQGGFNEQFF
TGCGCCAGCAGCTTGGCGGGACAGGGGGGTTTCAATGAGCAGTTCTTC
>TRBJ1-2|.|TRBV18|.|14
CASSPRGGTYGYTF
TGTGCCAGCTCACCTCGCGGGGGGACCTATGGCTACACCTTC
>TRBJ2-5|.|TRBV2|.|14
CASKLRRNQETQYF
TGTGCCAGCAAGTTGAGACGAAACCAAGAGACCCAGTACTTC
>TRBJ2-7|many|TRBV5-4|.|15
CASSLGQGGSYEQYF
TGTGCCAGCAGCTTGGGGCAGGGTGGATCCTACGAGCAGTACTTC
>TRBJ2-3|many|TRBV7-7|.|15
CASSLGGGETDTQYF
TGTGCTAGCAGCTTGGGAGGGGGAGAGACAGATACGCAGTATTTT
>TRBJ2-7|few|TRBV5-7|.|16
CASSLAGHPSSYEQYF
TGTGCCAGCAGCTTGGCGGGCCATCCTAGCTCCTACGAGCAGTACTTC
>TRBJ2-5|.|TRBV28|.|12
CASSPRWQTQYF
TGTGCCAGCAGTCCCCGGTGGCAGACCCAGTACTTC
>TRBJ2-1|many|TRBV2|TRBD2|15
CASRGLGGRDNEQFF
TGTGCCAGCAGAGGACTAGGAGGGAGGGACAATGAGCAGTTCTTC
>TRBJ2-3|few|TRBV6-2/TRBV6-3|.|11
CASAQADTQYF
TGTGCCAGCGCCCAGGCGGATACGCAGTATTTT
>TRBJ2-7|.|TRBV28|TRBD1|13
CASLGPTGNEQYF
TGTGCCAGCCTGGGACCGACAGGGAACGAGCAGTACTTC
>TRBJ2-5|many|TRBV28|TRBD2|15
CASSLSGRGQETQYF
TGTGCCAGCAGTTTATCCGGGAGGGGCCAAGAGACCCAGTACTTC
>TRBJ2-3|.|TRBV9|TRBD2|16
CASSVSGGVSTDTQYF
TGTGCCAGCAGCGTATCGGGAGGGGTCAGCACAGATACGCAGTATTTT
>TRBJ2-1|few|TRBV27|.|14
CASSFRRGDNEQFF
TGTGCCAGCAGTTTCCGCAGGGGTGACAATGAGCAGTTCTTC
>TRBJ2-1|.|TRBV12-3/TRBV12-4|TRBD2|14
CASSFFTSANEQFF
TGTGCCAGCAGTTTCTTTACTAGCGCCAATGAGCAGTTCTTC
>TRBJ2-5|few|TRBV29-1|TRBD2|14
CSVEDGGGGETQYF
TGCAGCGTTGAAGACGGGGGGGGCGGAGAGACCCAGTACTTC
>TRBJ2-7|few|TRBV28|.|14
CASIGHETSSEQYF
TGTGCCAGCATCGGCCATGAAACTAGTAGCGAGCAGTACTTC
>TRBJ2-3|.|TRBV28|TRBD1|16
CASSGVRDRYTDTQYF
TGTGCCAGCAGTGGGGTTCGGGACAGGTACACAGATACGCAGTATTTT
>TRBJ2-5|.|TRBV6-1|.|15
CASSEAGYGQETQYF
TGTGCCAGCAGTGAAGCGGGGTACGGCCAAGAGACCCAGTACTTC
>TRBJ1-1|.|TRBV12-3/TRBV12-4|.|13
CASILQGTPEAFF
TGTGCCAGCATCTTACAGGGAACTCCTGAAGCTTTCTTT
>TRBJ2-7|many|TRBV7-2|TRBD2|17
CASSPYSLAGPLNEQYF
TGTGCCAGCAGCCCATACTCCCTAGCGGGTCCATTGAACGAGCAGTACTTC
>TRBJ2-7|many|TRBV6-1|.|13
CASRTQRDYEQYF
TGTGCCAGCAGAACCCAAAGGGACTACGAGCAGTACTTC
>TRBJ2-1|many|TRBV7-2|TRBD2|14
CASSLSGRGGEQFF
TGTGCCAGCAGCCTTAGCGGGAGAGGGGGTGAGCAGTTCTTC
>TRBJ2-3|.|TRBV20-1|TRBD2|15
CSARVAGGSGYTQYF
TGCAGTGCTAGAGTAGCGGGGGGGTCCGGGTATACGCAGTATTTT
>TRBJ2-1|.|TRBV20-1|.|13
CSGLGSSYNEQFF
TGCAGTGGTCTCGGAAGCTCCTACAATGAGCAGTTCTTC
>TRBJ2-7|few|TRBV5-4|TRBD1|13
CASSLGDRYEQYF
TGTGCCAGCAGCTTGGGGGACAGATACGAGCAGTACTTC
>TRBJ2-7|few|TRBV10-3|.|12
CAISAQTYEQYF
TGTGCCATCAGTGCTCAAACCTACGAGCAGTACTTC
>TRBJ1-3|.|TRBV30|.|13
CAWSRASGNTIYF
TGTGCCTGGAGTAGGGCTTCTGGAAACACCATATATTTT
>TRBJ2-7|.|TRBV5-6|TRBD1|15
CASSLGGTGRHEQYF
TGTGCCAGCAGCTTGGGGGGGACAGGGCGACACGAGCAGTACTTC